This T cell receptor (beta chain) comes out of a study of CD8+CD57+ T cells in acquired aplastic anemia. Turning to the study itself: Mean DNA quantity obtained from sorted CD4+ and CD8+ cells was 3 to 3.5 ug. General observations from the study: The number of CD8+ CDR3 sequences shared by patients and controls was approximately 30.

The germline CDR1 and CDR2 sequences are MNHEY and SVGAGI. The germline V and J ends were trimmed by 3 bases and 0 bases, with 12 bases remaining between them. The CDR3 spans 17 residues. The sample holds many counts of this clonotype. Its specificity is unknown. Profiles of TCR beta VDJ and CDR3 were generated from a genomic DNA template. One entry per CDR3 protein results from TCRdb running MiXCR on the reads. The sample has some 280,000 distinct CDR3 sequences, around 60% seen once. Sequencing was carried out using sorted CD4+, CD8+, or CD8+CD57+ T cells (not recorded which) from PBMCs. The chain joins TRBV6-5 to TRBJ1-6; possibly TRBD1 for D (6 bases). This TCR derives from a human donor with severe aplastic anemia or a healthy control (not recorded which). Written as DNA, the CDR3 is TGTGCCAGCAGTTATACAGGGCCGAGCTCCTATAATTCACCCCTCCACTTT. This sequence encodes CASSYTGPSSYNSPLHF.